Listed below are T cell receptor beta chains from one sample, sequenced in a study of blood T cell repertoires in COVID-19. This table comes from immunoSEQ multiplex PCR, and its TCRdb copy is limited to in-frame clones, with some not included. The table shows approximately 250,000 clones, with roughly 90% occurring only once. Sequenced material: PBMCs or T cells enriched from blood (not recorded which). Every receptor here comes from a man between 35 and 55 years old who had been exposed to COVID-19. Both conserved end residues are part of each CDR3. A D gene is named only where the DNA matches it firmly. Not every row has a clone size; where given, it reads once, few, many or a size class.

d_call j_call v_call cdr3_length clone_size cdr3_nt cdr3_aa
- TRBJ2-7 TRBV2 19 - TGTGCCAGCAGCCCTCGGACTCGTTTGCGGCGGATATACTTCTACGAGCAGTACTTC CASSPRTRLRRIYFYEQYF
TRBD2 TRBJ2-1 TRBV2 15 - TGTGCCAGCAGCCCGAGGACTAGCGGGAGCGGTGCGCAGTTCTTC CASSPRTSGSGAQFF
TRBD2 TRBJ2-5 TRBV10-3 14 - TGTGCCACCGGGACGGGGCGGGAGGTCGAGACCCAGTACTTC CATGTGREVETQYF
- TRBJ1-6 TRBV5-4 17 - TGTGCCAGCATCAATAACCCGGGCCAGGGTCTTAATTCACCCCTCCACTTT CASINNPGQGLNSPLHF
TRBD1 TRBJ1-4 TRBV11-1 13 - TGTGCCAGCAGCTCTGGACAGGGGGAAAAACTGTTTTTT CASSSGQGEKLFF
- TRBJ1-2 TRBV12-5 13 - TGTGCTAGTGGTACTACGTACCTTGGGGGCTACACCTTC CASGTTYLGGYTF
TRBD1 TRBJ2-3 TRBV5-4 16 - TGTGCCGGCAACGAAAAACAGGGGGCGCCGACAGATACGCAGTATTTT CAGNEKQGAPTDTQYF
TRBD1 TRBJ2-1 TRBV24-1 17 - TGTGCCACCAGTGTCCTGCCGGGACAGGGAAAATACAATGAGCAGTTCTTC CATSVLPGQGKYNEQFF
TRBD1 TRBJ1-1 TRBV7-9 15 - TGTGCCAGCAGCTCTCGGGACAGGTTGAACACTGAAGCTTTCTTT CASSSRDRLNTEAFF
TRBD2 TRBJ2-7 TRBV9 15 - TGTGCCAGCAGCCCCCGAGCGGGAGGGCCGAATGAGCAGTACTTC CASSPRAGGPNEQYF
- TRBJ2-3 TRBV19 16 - TGTGCCAGTAGTATGGGCCCGGGAGAGAACACAGATACGCAGTATTTT CASSMGPGENTDTQYF
- TRBJ2-7 TRBV27 15 - TGTGCCAGCAGTTTACAACGCGGGGCCTCCTACGAGCAGTACTTC CASSLQRGASYEQYF
TRBD1 TRBJ1-1 TRBV7-3 15 - TGTGCCAGCAGCTTAGACAGGGGTATGAACACTGAAGCTTTCTTT CASSLDRGMNTEAFF
TRBD1 TRBJ1-2 TRBV28 13 - TGTGCCAGCAGCCTTAGGGACAGAGGTGGCTACACCTTC CASSLRDRGGYTF
TRBD1 TRBJ2-7 TRBV7-3 13 - TGTGCCAGCAGCTCGGACAGGGGATACGAGCAGTACTTC CASSSDRGYEQYF
- TRBJ1-5 TRBV19 13 - TGTGCCAGTAGTATAGACATTAATCAGCCCCAGCATTTT CASSIDINQPQHF
- TRBJ1-2 TRBV27 14 - TGTGCCAGCAGTGCCCTGACCGGGGAGTATGGCTACACCTTC CASSALTGEYGYTF
- TRBJ2-2 TRBV2 15 - TGTGCCAGCAGTGAGGCAGGGTGGGACACCGGGGAGCTGTTTTTT CASSEAGWDTGELFF
- TRBJ1-1 TRBV12-3/TRBV12-4 13 few TGTGCCAGCAGTTTAAGCCGAGCCCTTGAAGCTTTCTTT CASSLSRALEAFF
- TRBJ1-3 TRBV11-3 12 - TGTGCCAGCAGCCAGGGAGGAAACACCATATATTTT CASSQGGNTIYF
- TRBJ2-7 TRBV9 16 - TGTGCCAGCAGCGAGAGCGGGACAAGTTACTCCTACGAGCAGTACTTC CASSESGTSYSYEQYF
- TRBJ1-1 TRBV7-9 13 once TGTGCCAGCAGCTTAACTGGGCACGCTGAAGCTTTCTTT CASSLTGHAEAFF
- TRBJ1-1 TRBV5-1 15 - TGCGCCAGCAGCCTTGACCTTACAGCAAACACTGAAGCTTTCTTT CASSLDLTANTEAFF
TRBD1 TRBJ2-5 TRBV29-1 11 - TGCACTTACAGGGGAGAAGAGACCCAGTACTTC CTYRGEETQYF
- TRBJ2-1 TRBV29-1 10 - TGCAGCGCCTTGTCCAATGAGCAGTTCTTC CSALSNEQFF
TRBD1 TRBJ1-5 TRBV6-1 17 - TGTGCCAGCAGTGCAACAGGGGGCCAGTATAGCAATCAGCCCCAGCATTTT CASSATGGQYSNQPQHF
TRBD1 TRBJ1-3 TRBV28 15 - TGTGCCAGCAGGGACAGGGTTAAGACTGGAAACACCATATATTTT CASRDRVKTGNTIYF
- TRBJ2-2 TRBV20-1 16 once TGCAGTGCTAGTCTGCGGCACCCTTCGAACACCGGGGAGCTGTTTTTT CSASLRHPSNTGELFF
TRBD1 TRBJ1-4 TRBV7-9 18 once TGTGCCAGCAGCTTAGTCGCAGGGGGTCGCTACGCTAATGAAAAACTGTTTTTT CASSLVAGGRYANEKLFF
- TRBJ1-2 TRBV21-1 14 - TGTGCCAGCAGCAAAGTTGAGGCCCCGGATGGCTACACCTTC CASSKVEAPDGYTF
TRBD2 TRBJ2-3 TRBV12-5 15 - TGTGCTAGTGGTGTTAGCGGGAGGGCCCAAGATACGCAGTATTTT CASGVSGRAQDTQYF
TRBD1 TRBJ2-7 TRBV28 14 - TGTGCCAGCAGTACGACAGGGTTATACTACGAGCAGTACTTC CASSTTGLYYEQYF
- TRBJ1-1 TRBV19 18 - TGTGCCAGTAGTACAAACTCCGGGGGGGTAGCCCTCGCAGGTGAAGCTTTCTTT CASSTNSGGVALAGEAFF